This entry concerns a single T cell receptor (beta chain). Using immunoSEQ multiplex PCR, the repertoire was profiled, and TCRdb retains in-frame clones only, with some absent. The table records about 76,000 clones, less than 95% of them present only once. The sample belongs to a study of cytomegalovirus exposure and HLA in healthy donors. This CDR3 is built from 17 residues. J was trimmed by 2 bases and V by 3 bases; bases with no gene match: 7. Germline-derived CDR1 and CDR2 are SGDLS and YYNGEE. This sequence originates from a woman between 18 and 30 years old in good health and CMV-seropositive. Source material: PBMCs. The V and J genes are TRBV9 and TRBJ2-3, with TRBD2 matching over 12 bases. The CDR3 DNA reads TGTGCCAGCAGCGCCCACCGACTAGCGGGGGACACAGATACGCAGTATTTT. Its protein is CASSAHRLAGDTDTQYF.